This T cell receptor (beta chain) was recorded in a study of vaccination effects on CD4 cells after COVID-19. The repertoire was sequenced with immunoSEQ multiplex PCR; TCRdb's copy has only in-frame clones and lacks some. The sample shows 20,000 to 30,000 clones, 69% of them seen only once. Overall study results and limits: Few convalescent patients, and no early post-infection timepoints, were available to the study. At late timepoints after vaccination, vaccine- and infection-induced clones shrank markedly.

Before any sequencing was done, the ViraFEST assay used viral peptide pools to expand antigen-specific CD4+ T cells. Following culture for roughly 10 days, CD4+ T cells were isolated. The person's infection with SARS-CoV-2, confirmed by PCR, took place between March and December 2020. A half-volume exchange with IL-2 medium occurred on days 3 and 7. This CDR3 is 14 amino acids long. Trimming stripped 8 bases from V and 1 base from J, with 14 bases between. Germline CDR1 SNHLY, CDR2 FYNNEI. In its sample, this clone was seen once. The target antigen is unknown. The TCR sequence derives from a human donor who had a prior SARS-CoV-2 infection. This chain connects TRBV2 to TRBJ1-2; weak D call: TRBD1 (5 bases). The sample in question was CD4+ T cells from PBMCs cultured with SARS-CoV-2 spike peptides, obtained before COVID-19 vaccination. CDR3 sequence: CASQDGHINYGYTF. CDR3 nucleotides: TGTGCCAGCCAGGACGGACACATTAACTATGGCTACACCTTC. Looking up the rest from reference TRBV2 and TRBJ1-2 gives the full variable domain: EPEVTQTPSHQVTQMGQEVILRCVPISNHLYFYWYRQILGQKVEFLVSFYNNEISEKSEIFDDQFSVERPDGSNFTLKIRSTKLEDSAMYFCASQDGHINYGYTFGSGTRLTVV.